The rows below give T cell receptor beta chains drawn from one sample of a study of CD4 T cells in relation to SARS-CoV-2 and coronaviruses. Repertoires were generated with immunoSEQ multiplex PCR, while TCRdb's copy carries only in-frame clones and drops some. The sample gives 30,000 to 45,000 clones, about 80% of which show up once; approximately 7% is in the top ten. These receptors' antigens are unknown. Input material: naive CD4+ T cells from PBMCs, cultured in vitro. Receptors originate from an adult with COVID-19. The CDR3 runs from the conserved cysteine through the conserved F or W. The D gene is left open where the match is weak. Clone sizes are given selectively: once, few, many, or a class where the clone is expanded.

V: TRBV7-2; D: .; J: TRBJ2-3; size: .; DNA: TGTGCCAGCAGCGCCGGGACCTACACAGATACGCAGTATTTT; CDR3: CASSAGTYTDTQYF
V: TRBV7-2; D: TRBD1; J: TRBJ2-7; size: .; DNA: TGTGCCAGCAGCTTTCGACAGGGTATATCGTACGAGCAGTACTTC; CDR3: CASSFRQGISYEQYF
V: TRBV7-9; D: .; J: TRBJ2-7; size: once; DNA: TGTGCCAGCAGCTTAGGACCCGGGAGCTCCTACGAGCAGTACTTC; CDR3: CASSLGPGSSYEQYF
V: TRBV28; D: TRBD2; J: TRBJ2-7; size: .; DNA: TGTGCCAGCACCTGGGGGGGGAGCGCCTCCTACGAGCAGTACTTC; CDR3: CASTWGGSASYEQYF
V: TRBV2; D: TRBD1; J: TRBJ1-3; size: .; DNA: TGTGCCAGCAGTGAGAACTCCGGGACAGTGGGAAACACCATATATTTT; CDR3: CASSENSGTVGNTIYF
V: TRBV6-6; D: TRBD1; J: TRBJ1-2; size: .; DNA: TGTGCCAGCAGTTCGGCACAGGGGAACTATGGCTACACCTTC; CDR3: CASSSAQGNYGYTF
V: TRBV7-9; D: TRBD1; J: TRBJ1-3; size: .; DNA: TGTGCCAGCAGCTCTCCGGGACAGGGGTGGGGAAACACCATATATTTT; CDR3: CASSSPGQGWGNTIYF
V: TRBV14; D: TRBD2; J: TRBJ2-1; size: .; DNA: TGTGCCAGCAGCCCAATCTCGACTAGCGACTACAATGAGCAGTTCTTC; CDR3: CASSPISTSDYNEQFF
V: TRBV29-1; D: .; J: TRBJ2-5; size: .; DNA: TGCAGCGTTGGGATGGGGGCAAACCAAGAGACCCAGTACTTC; CDR3: CSVGMGANQETQYF
V: TRBV18; D: .; J: TRBJ1-1; size: .; DNA: TGTGCCAGCTCACCGGCGAACACTGAAGCTTTCTTT; CDR3: CASSPANTEAFF
V: TRBV5-1; D: .; J: TRBJ2-7; size: .; DNA: TGCGCCAGCAGCTCCCAGTCTGGGCTCTCCTACGAGCAGTACTTC; CDR3: CASSSQSGLSYEQYF
V: TRBV6-5; D: .; J: TRBJ1-1; size: .; DNA: TGTGCCAGCAGTTACGGGGTATCGAACACTGAAGCTTTCTTT; CDR3: CASSYGVSNTEAFF
V: TRBV21-1; D: .; J: TRBJ1-1; size: .; DNA: TGTGCCAGCAGCGTAGAGGGTATGAACACTGAAGCTTTCTTT; CDR3: CASSVEGMNTEAFF
V: TRBV5-4; D: TRBD1; J: TRBJ1-4; size: .; DNA: TGTGCCAGCAGTCGGAAAACAGGGGCCGGTAATGAAAAACTGTTTTTT; CDR3: CASSRKTGAGNEKLFF
V: TRBV12-3/TRBV12-4; D: .; J: TRBJ2-3; size: once; DNA: TGTGCCAGCAGTTTAAGGGATACGCAGTATTTT; CDR3: CASSLRDTQYF
V: TRBV27; D: TRBD2; J: TRBJ2-7; size: once; DNA: TGTGCCAGCAGTAACCCCCCCGGGAGCGGGATCACTCTGGACGAGCAGTACTTC; CDR3: CASSNPPGSGITLDEQYF
V: TRBV6-6; D: .; J: TRBJ2-5; size: .; DNA: TGTGCCAGCAGTTACTCGGCGGGAACCCCCCAAGAGACCCAGTACTTC; CDR3: CASSYSAGTPQETQYF
V: TRBV2; D: TRBD1; J: TRBJ2-5; size: .; DNA: TGTGCCAGCCACCGACAGGGGTACCAAGAGACCCAGTACTTC; CDR3: CASHRQGYQETQYF
V: TRBV6-5; D: TRBD2; J: TRBJ2-1; size: .; DNA: TGTGCCACCACGGGGGAGGGGTACAATGAGCAGTTCTTC; CDR3: CATTGEGYNEQFF
V: TRBV25-1; D: TRBD2; J: TRBJ2-7; size: .; DNA: TGTGCCAGCAGGGGAGGTAGCGGGGTAAGCTCCTACGAGCAGTACTTC; CDR3: CASRGGSGVSSYEQYF
V: TRBV19; D: .; J: TRBJ1-2; size: .; DNA: TGTGCCAGTACCCCAGGGTCGGCTGGCTACACCTTC; CDR3: CASTPGSAGYTF
V: TRBV28; D: .; J: TRBJ2-7; size: .; DNA: TGTGCCAGCACATCGGCTAGTGCCACCTACGAGCAGTACTTC; CDR3: CASTSASATYEQYF
V: TRBV20-1; D: .; J: TRBJ2-7; size: .; DNA: TGCAGTGCTAGTTCTGGGTTTGCCTACGAGCAGTACTTC; CDR3: CSASSGFAYEQYF
V: TRBV10-3; D: .; J: TRBJ2-2; size: .; DNA: TGTGCCATCAGTGAAGGAGGTAACACCGGGGAGCTGTTTTTT; CDR3: CAISEGGNTGELFF
V: TRBV28; D: .; J: TRBJ2-7; size: few; DNA: TGTGCCAGCAGTTGGGCCGACGAGCAGTACTTC; CDR3: CASSWADEQYF
V: TRBV6-1; D: TRBD2; J: TRBJ2-7; size: .; DNA: TGTGCCAGCAGTGAAAGGGTAGGCAGGCGGACTAGCGGGACCTCCTACGAGCAGTACTTC; CDR3: CASSERVGRRTSGTSYEQYF
V: TRBV7-2; D: TRBD2; J: TRBJ2-3; size: .; DNA: TGTGCCAGCAGCTTAGCCTTCGGTGCGGGAGGAAGAGATACGCAGTATTTT; CDR3: CASSLAFGAGGRDTQYF